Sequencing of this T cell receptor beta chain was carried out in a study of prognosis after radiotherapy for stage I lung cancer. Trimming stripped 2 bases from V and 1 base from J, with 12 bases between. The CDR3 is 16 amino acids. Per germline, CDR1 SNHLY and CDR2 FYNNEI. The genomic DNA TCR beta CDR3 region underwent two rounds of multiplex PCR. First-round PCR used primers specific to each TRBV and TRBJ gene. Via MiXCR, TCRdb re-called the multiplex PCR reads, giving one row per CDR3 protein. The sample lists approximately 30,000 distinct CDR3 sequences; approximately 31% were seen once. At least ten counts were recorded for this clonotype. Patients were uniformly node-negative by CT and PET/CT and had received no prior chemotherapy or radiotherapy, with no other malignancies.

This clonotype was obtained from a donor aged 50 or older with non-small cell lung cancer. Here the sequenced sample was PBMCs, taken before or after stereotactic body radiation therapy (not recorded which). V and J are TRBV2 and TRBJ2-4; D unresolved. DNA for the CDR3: TGTGCCAGCAGTGAAACCCCGAATAAGGCCAAAAACATTCAGTACTTC. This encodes CASSETPNKAKNIQYF.